Listed below are T cell receptor beta chains from one sample, sequenced in a study of T cells in localized non-small cell lung cancer. Assay used: immunoSEQ multiplex PCR; TCRdb lists only in-frame clones, some missing. The sample lists over 900 clones, 20% to 25% occurring once. The sample here was normal lung tissue next to the tumor, taken before any cancer treatment. All receptors come from a male donor at least 60 years old with stage III lung adenocarcinoma. Each CDR3 is given with its conserved first and last residue. The order of the fields is CDR3 DNA, CDR3 protein, V gene, J gene, D gene, clone size. A D gene is named only where the DNA matches it firmly. Rows may omit the clone size; those that give it use once, few, many or a size class.

CDR3 DNA: TGTGCCAGCAGTGAATGGGACGGCCAAGAGACCCAGTACTTC
CDR3 protein: CASSEWDGQETQYF
V gene: TRBV25-1
J gene: TRBJ2-5
D gene: NA
clone size: few

CDR3 DNA: TGTGCCAGCAGCTTGGCACCGAACTATAATTCACCCCTCCACTTT
CDR3 protein: CASSLAPNYNSPLHF
V gene: TRBV11-3
J gene: TRBJ1-6
D gene: NA
clone size: medium-sized

CDR3 DNA: TGTGCCAGCAGACGACAGGGAGATAGCAATCAGCCCCAGCATTTT
CDR3 protein: CASRRQGDSNQPQHF
V gene: TRBV6-8
J gene: TRBJ1-5
D gene: TRBD1
clone size: large

CDR3 DNA: TGTGCCAGCAGCACTCCCCGACAGGGGGCTTGGAATGAGCAGTTCTTC
CDR3 protein: CASSTPRQGAWNEQFF
V gene: TRBV11-3
J gene: TRBJ2-1
D gene: TRBD1
clone size: few

CDR3 DNA: TGTGCCTGGGGGGACTACAATGAGCAGTTCTTC
CDR3 protein: CAWGDYNEQFF
V gene: TRBV30
J gene: TRBJ2-1
D gene: NA
clone size: few

CDR3 DNA: TGTGCCTGGAGTGTACTTGGCCCCCCTAATGAAAAACTGTTTTTT
CDR3 protein: CAWSVLGPPNEKLFF
V gene: TRBV30
J gene: TRBJ1-4
D gene: NA
clone size: NA

CDR3 DNA: TGTGCCAGCAGCAGGGATTGGAACTATGGCTACACCTTC
CDR3 protein: CASSRDWNYGYTF
V gene: TRBV6-8
J gene: TRBJ1-2
D gene: NA
clone size: NA

CDR3 DNA: TGCGCCAGCAGCTTCAGATATGGAGGTTCCCCGGGTACTGAAGCTTTCTTT
CDR3 protein: CASSFRYGGSPGTEAFF
V gene: TRBV5-1
J gene: TRBJ1-1
D gene: NA
clone size: NA

CDR3 DNA: TGCAGCGTTAACTACGGGAACTCGAAGACTGAAGCTTTCTTT
CDR3 protein: CSVNYGNSKTEAFF
V gene: TRBV29-1
J gene: TRBJ1-1
D gene: NA
clone size: NA

CDR3 DNA: TGTGCCAGCAGTGCCACCGGGAGTGGAAGTGAAGCTTTCTTT
CDR3 protein: CASSATGSGSEAFF
V gene: TRBV6-8
J gene: TRBJ1-1
D gene: NA
clone size: few

CDR3 DNA: TGTGCCGTCGGGACTGGGAGCTCTGGAAACACCATATATTTT
CDR3 protein: CAVGTGSSGNTIYF
V gene: TRBV19
J gene: TRBJ1-3
D gene: NA
clone size: NA

CDR3 DNA: TGTGCCTGGAGTCCCCACCCTTCCGACTCTGAAGCTTTCTTT
CDR3 protein: CAWSPHPSDSEAFF
V gene: TRBV30
J gene: TRBJ1-1
D gene: NA
clone size: few

CDR3 DNA: TGTGCCAGCCGTTCGCTGGGAAATTCACCCCTCCACTTT
CDR3 protein: CASRSLGNSPLHF
V gene: TRBV25-1
J gene: TRBJ1-6
D gene: NA
clone size: few

CDR3 DNA: TGTGCCAGCAGCTCGGGGACTGGGAACACTGAAGCTTTCTTT
CDR3 protein: CASSSGTGNTEAFF
V gene: TRBV11-3
J gene: TRBJ1-1
D gene: NA
clone size: medium-sized

CDR3 DNA: TGTGCCAGCAGTTCACCAAAGGGGCAAGAGACCCAGTACTTC
CDR3 protein: CASSSPKGQETQYF
V gene: TRBV6-8
J gene: TRBJ2-5
D gene: NA
clone size: NA

CDR3 DNA: TGCGCCAGCAGCCAGAGGGGCACTGAAGCTTTCTTT
CDR3 protein: CASSQRGTEAFF
V gene: TRBV4-1
J gene: TRBJ1-1
D gene: NA
clone size: NA

CDR3 DNA: TGTGCCAGCAGCATCCTGGTCGGGACAGGCACAGATACGCAGTATTTT
CDR3 protein: CASSILVGTGTDTQYF
V gene: TRBV11-3
J gene: TRBJ2-3
D gene: TRBD1
clone size: few

CDR3 DNA: TGTGCCAGCAGGCCAGGGGCGATGAACACTGAAGCTTTCTTT
CDR3 protein: CASRPGAMNTEAFF
V gene: TRBV6-8
J gene: TRBJ1-1
D gene: NA
clone size: few

CDR3 DNA: TGTGCCAGCAGTAAGGGACAGGGACACCCAGGGGCCAACGTCCTGACTTTC
CDR3 protein: CASSKGQGHPGANVLTF
V gene: TRBV6-8
J gene: TRBJ2-6
D gene: TRBD1
clone size: NA

CDR3 DNA: TGCGCCAGCAGCTCAGAGGGGAACACTGAAGCTTTCTTT
CDR3 protein: CASSSEGNTEAFF
V gene: TRBV23-1
J gene: TRBJ1-1
D gene: NA
clone size: NA

CDR3 DNA: TGTGCCAGCAGTTACCAGATCGGACAGTATTCACCCCTCCACTTT
CDR3 protein: CASSYQIGQYSPLHF
V gene: TRBV6-8
J gene: TRBJ1-6
D gene: NA
clone size: few

CDR3 DNA: TGTGCCAGCAGCTCCGCGGCAGGGGGCCCAGATACGCAGTATTTT
CDR3 protein: CASSSAAGGPDTQYF
V gene: TRBV11-3
J gene: TRBJ2-3
D gene: TRBD1
clone size: few

CDR3 DNA: TGTGCCTGGAGGGGACCTCTTAGCACAGATACGCAGTATTTT
CDR3 protein: CAWRGPLSTDTQYF
V gene: TRBV30
J gene: TRBJ2-3
D gene: NA
clone size: NA

CDR3 DNA: TGTGCCAGCAGTCACCCCACTAGATCCTACGAGCAGTACTTC
CDR3 protein: CASSHPTRSYEQYF
V gene: TRBV25-1
J gene: TRBJ2-7
D gene: NA
clone size: once

CDR3 DNA: TGTGCCAGTAGTCCCGGACAGGGGTGGACTGAAGCTTTCTTT
CDR3 protein: CASSPGQGWTEAFF
V gene: TRBV19
J gene: TRBJ1-1
D gene: TRBD1
clone size: NA

CDR3 DNA: TGTGCCAGCTCACGACAGGGAGGAGACTACGAGCAGTACTTC
CDR3 protein: CASSRQGGDYEQYF
V gene: TRBV18
J gene: TRBJ2-7
D gene: NA
clone size: NA

CDR3 DNA: TGTGCCACCAGCGGACAGGGGGCACCGGATGAAAAACTGTTTTTT
CDR3 protein: CATSGQGAPDEKLFF
V gene: TRBV15
J gene: TRBJ1-4
D gene: TRBD1
clone size: hyperexpanded

CDR3 DNA: TGCGCCAGCAGCCAAGCTTGGGGGTTGAGCAATCAGCCCCAGCATTTT
CDR3 protein: CASSQAWGLSNQPQHF
V gene: TRBV4-1
J gene: TRBJ1-5
D gene: NA
clone size: few

CDR3 DNA: TGTGCCACCAGCAGAGACTTCCAGCGGGGGCAGGGTACGCAGTATTTT
CDR3 protein: CATSRDFQRGQGTQYF
V gene: TRBV15
J gene: TRBJ2-3
D gene: TRBD2
clone size: few

CDR3 DNA: TGTGCCAGCAGTGACCATGGGGGGGAAAAACTGTTTTTT
CDR3 protein: CASSDHGGEKLFF
V gene: TRBV25-1
J gene: TRBJ1-4
D gene: NA
clone size: NA

CDR3 DNA: TGTGCCAGCAGTGAAGGAGGGTACGAGCAGTACTTC
CDR3 protein: CASSEGGYEQYF
V gene: TRBV9
J gene: TRBJ2-7
D gene: NA
clone size: NA

CDR3 DNA: TGTGCCAGCAGTTCGACTAGCGAAGATACGCAGTATTTT
CDR3 protein: CASSSTSEDTQYF
V gene: TRBV6-8
J gene: TRBJ2-3
D gene: TRBD2
clone size: NA

CDR3 DNA: TGTGCCTGGAGTGCCCGGTCCAACCAGCCCCAGCATTTT
CDR3 protein: CAWSARSNQPQHF
V gene: TRBV30
J gene: TRBJ1-5
D gene: NA
clone size: NA

CDR3 DNA: TGCGCCAGCAGCCCCGGGACAGGGAATGAAAAACTGTTTTTT
CDR3 protein: CASSPGTGNEKLFF
V gene: TRBV4-1
J gene: TRBJ1-4
D gene: TRBD1
clone size: few

CDR3 DNA: TGCGCCAGCAGCTCCCGACTAGCGGGCCAAGAGACCCAGTACTTC
CDR3 protein: CASSSRLAGQETQYF
V gene: TRBV5-1
J gene: TRBJ2-5
D gene: TRBD2
clone size: few

CDR3 DNA: TGTGCCAGCAGCCTACCTACTTCCGGGACTGCCTACGAGCAGTACTTC
CDR3 protein: CASSLPTSGTAYEQYF
V gene: TRBV11-3
J gene: TRBJ2-7
D gene: NA
clone size: medium-sized

CDR3 DNA: TGTGCCAGCAGTTCCGACCTAAACAATGAGCAGTTCTTC
CDR3 protein: CASSSDLNNEQFF
V gene: TRBV6-8
J gene: TRBJ2-1
D gene: NA
clone size: few